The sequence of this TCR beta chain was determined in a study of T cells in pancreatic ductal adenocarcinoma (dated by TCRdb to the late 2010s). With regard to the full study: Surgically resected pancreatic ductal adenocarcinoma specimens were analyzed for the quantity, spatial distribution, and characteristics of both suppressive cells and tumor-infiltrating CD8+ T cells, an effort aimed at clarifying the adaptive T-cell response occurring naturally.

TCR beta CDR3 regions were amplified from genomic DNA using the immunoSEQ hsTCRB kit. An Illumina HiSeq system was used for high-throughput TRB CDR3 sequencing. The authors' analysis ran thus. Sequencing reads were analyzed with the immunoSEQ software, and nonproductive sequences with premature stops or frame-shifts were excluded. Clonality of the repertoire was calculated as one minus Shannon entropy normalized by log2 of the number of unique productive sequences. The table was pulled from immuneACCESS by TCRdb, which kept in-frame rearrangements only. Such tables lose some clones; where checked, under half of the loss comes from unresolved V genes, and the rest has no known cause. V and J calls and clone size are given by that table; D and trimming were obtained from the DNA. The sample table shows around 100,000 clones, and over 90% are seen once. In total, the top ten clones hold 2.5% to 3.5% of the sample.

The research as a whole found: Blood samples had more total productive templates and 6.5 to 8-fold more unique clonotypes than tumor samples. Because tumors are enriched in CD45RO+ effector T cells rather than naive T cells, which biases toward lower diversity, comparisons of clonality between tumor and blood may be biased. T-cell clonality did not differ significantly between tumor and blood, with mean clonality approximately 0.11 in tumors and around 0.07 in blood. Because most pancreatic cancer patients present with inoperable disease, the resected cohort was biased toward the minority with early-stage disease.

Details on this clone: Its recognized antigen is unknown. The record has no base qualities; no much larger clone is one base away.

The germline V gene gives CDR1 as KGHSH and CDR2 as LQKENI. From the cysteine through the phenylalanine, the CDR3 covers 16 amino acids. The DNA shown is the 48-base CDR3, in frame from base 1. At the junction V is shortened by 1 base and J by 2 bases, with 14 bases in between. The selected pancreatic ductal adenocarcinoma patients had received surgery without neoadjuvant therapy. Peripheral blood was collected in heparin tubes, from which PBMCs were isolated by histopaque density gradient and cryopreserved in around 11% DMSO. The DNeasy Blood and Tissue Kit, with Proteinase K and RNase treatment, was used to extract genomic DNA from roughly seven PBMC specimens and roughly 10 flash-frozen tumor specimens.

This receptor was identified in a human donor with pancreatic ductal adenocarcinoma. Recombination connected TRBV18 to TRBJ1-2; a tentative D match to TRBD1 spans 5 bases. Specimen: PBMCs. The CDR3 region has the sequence CASSPREGAENYGYTF. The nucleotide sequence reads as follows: TGTGCCAGCTCACCACGAGAAGGGGCTGAAAACTATGGCTACACCTTC.